A single sample is the source of the 2 T cell receptor beta chains below, sequenced in a study of T cells after somatic rescue of genetic block. The assay was immunoSEQ multiplex PCR, and TCRdb's table has in-frame clones only and misses some. This sample has more than 70,000 clones, with around 89% found just once. The sequencing sample was made of peripheral blood mononuclear cells (PBMCs). These TCRs come from a woman under 30.

The chain combines TRBV7-2 with TRBJ2-7, with 10 bases fitting TRBD2. Germline V CDR1 and CDR2: SGHTA, FQGNSA. The V segment lost 1 base and the J segment 4 bases; nucleotides outside the gene matches: 16. This CDR3 has 19 amino acids. The DNA for the CDR3 is TGTGCCAGCAGCTTAGGAGGGGGGCCGACTAGCGGGTTGTGGTACGAGCAGTACTTC. It encodes CASSLGGGPTSGLWYEQYF.

The rearrangement links TRBV30 to TRBJ2-1; 13 bases are shared with TRBD2. Germline CDR1 is GTSNPN and CDR2 is SVGIG (reference sequence). CDR3 length: 15 amino acids. J lost 4 bases, V lost 2 bases, and 2 bases had no gene match. CDR3 residues: CAWSPGLAGYNEQFF. CDR3 DNA: TGTGCCTGGAGTCCGGGACTAGCGGGGTACAATGAGCAGTTCTTC.